The 25 T cell receptor beta chains below were found in one sample sequenced in a study of blood T cell repertoires in COVID-19. Sequencing was performed with immunoSEQ multiplex PCR; in TCRdb, only in-frame clones are kept and a portion is missing. The sample has under 200,000 clones, roughly 80% seen once. The sample comprised peripheral blood. These receptors all stem from a man between 60 and 75 years old with acute or convalescent COVID-19.

The V call is TRBV24-1, the J call TRBJ1-5; TRBD1 agrees at 8 bases. V dropped 7 bases and J dropped 9; count of bases not matched to a gene: 7. The CDR3 has 13 amino acids. Germline lookup yields CDR1 KGHDR and CDR2 SFDVKD. Written as DNA, the CDR3 is TGTGCCACCAGACAGGGGGTAAATGGGCCCCAGCATTTT. This sequence encodes CATRQGVNGPQHF.

V is TRBV19 and J is TRBJ1-4; D might be TRBD1 (5 bases). In germline, CDR1 is LNHDA, CDR2 SQIVND (reference sequence). The CDR3 is 13 residues long. Trimming stripped 6 bases from V and 3 bases from J, with 8 bases between. CDR3: CASRQDPNEKLFF. The CDR3 bases are TGTGCCAGTAGACAGGATCCTAATGAAAAACTGTTTTTT.

The chain is built from TRBV6-2 or TRBV6-3 and TRBJ2-3; possible D gene TRBD2, 6 bases. There are 14 residues in the CDR3. Germline CDR1 is MNHEY and CDR2 is SVGEGT. Trimming left V 4 bases short and J 4 bases short, with 12 bases between. CDR3 amino acids: CASSFKRVPDTQYF. CDR3 bases: TGTGCCAGCAGTTTTAAGCGGGTTCCAGATACGCAGTATTTT.

The sample holds one count of this clone. For the CDR3, the DNA is TGTGCCAGCAGTTACTCGAGGGGGCCGACCGTGGGCTACACCTTC. Protein: CASSYSRGPTVGYTF. The chain has TRBV6-5 and TRBJ1-2; 7 nucleotides match TRBD1. Per germline, CDR1 MNHEY and CDR2 SVGAGI. J was trimmed by 8 bases and V by 0 bases; bases with no gene match: 9. The length of the CDR3 is 15 residues.

V usage is TRBV9 and J usage is TRBJ2-1; TRBD1 matches at 8 bases. The length of the CDR3 is 14 residues. Germline CDR1 and CDR2: SGDLS and YYNGEE. The ends lost 3 bases at V and 5 bases at J; junction bases unmatched: 4. The CDR3, as DNA: TGTGCCAGCAGCGGGCAGGGGGCAGACAATGAGCAGTTCTTC. This encodes CASSGQGADNEQFF. The complete variable domain, with remaining parts taken from reference TRBV9 and TRBJ2-1, reads DSGVTQTPKHLITATGQRVTLRCSPRSGDLSVYWYQQSLDQGLQFLIQYYNGEERAKGNILERFSAQQFPDLHSELNLSSLELGDSALYFCASSGQGADNEQFFGPGTRLTVL.

As DNA, the CDR3 is TGTGCCAGCAGCTTGACCGAGGGGGTAGCTGAAGCTTTCTTT. This encodes CASSLTEGVAEAFF. This chain uses TRBV7-2 with TRBJ1-1; D possibly corresponds to TRBD1 (6 bases). This CDR3 is 14 amino acids long. Germline V lookup: CDR1 SGHTA, CDR2 FQGNSA. The ends were cut back, 3 bases at V and 6 bases at J, with 14 bases in the middle.

V is TRBV6-6 and J is TRBJ1-2, with 8 bases identical to TRBD1. The junction had 8 bases not matched to a gene; V was cut back by 3 bases and J by 8 bases. CDR3 length equals 14 residues. CDR1 MNHNY and CDR2 SVGAGI come from the germline V gene (reference sequence). CDR3 sequence (DNA): TGTGCCAGCAGTTATTCCGGACAGGGTGGCGGCTACACCTTC. This translates into CASSYSGQGGGYTF.

The genes are TRBV27 and TRBJ2-5; D not certain. Trimming left V 11 bases short and J 4 bases short, with 8 bases between. The CDR3 loop spans 10 amino acids. CDR1 MNHEY and CDR2 SMNVEV come from the germline V gene (reference sequence). The CDR3: CAAGSETQYF. DNA for the CDR3: TGTGCCGCAGGCTCAGAGACCCAGTACTTC.

V gene TRBV21-1 combines with J gene TRBJ2-1; the table's TRBD2 call for D was not verified on the DNA. TRBV21-1 is classified as a pseudogene. The CDR3 covers 19 residues. Here the CDR3 reads CASSNGLAGGPDSYNEQFF. For the CDR3, the DNA is TGTGCCAGCAGCAACGGACTAGCGGGAGGGCCTGACTCCTACAATGAGCAGTTCTTC.

The chain employs TRBV2 and TRBJ2-2, with TRBD1 as a possible D gene (6 bases). Germline V CDR1 and CDR2: SNHLY, FYNNEI. CDR3 length equals 16 residues. V dropped 4 bases and J dropped 2 bases, with 14 bases sitting between them. This CDR3 is CASSASGTYNTGELFF. The CDR3 coding sequence is TGTGCCAGCAGTGCGTCCGGGACATATAACACCGGGGAGCTGTTTTTT.

The V gene is TRBV3-1 (or the pseudogene TRBV3-2), the J gene TRBJ2-5, with 10 bases aligning to TRBD2. This CDR3 is built from 15 residues. CDR1 is LGHDT and CDR2 is YNNKEL in the germline V gene (reference sequence). With 4 bases clipped from V and 5 bases from J, the junction kept 7 bases outside the gene matches. Written as DNA, the CDR3 is TGTGCCAGCAGCCGGCAGCGGGAGGGCGGCGAGACCCAGTACTTC. Its translation is CASSRQREGGETQYF.

V and J are TRBV9 and TRBJ2-5; D gene unclear. The germline CDR1 and CDR2 sequences are SGDLS and YYNGEE. CDR3 length: 14 residues. Trimming shortened V by 0 bases and J by 8 bases, and 14 bases separated the two germline ends. In nucleotides, the CDR3 is TGTGCCAGCAGCGTAGCGAGCGTCCGTGGAACCCAGTACTTC. The encoded protein is CASSVASVRGTQYF.

This chain joins TRBV10-3 and TRBJ1-6; D call uncertain. The CDR3 covers 13 residues. Trimming shortened V by 10 bases and J by 5 bases, and 12 bases separated the two germline ends. The germline V gene encodes CDR1 ENHRY and CDR2 SYGVKD. The CDR3 DNA reads TGTGCCACCCAGGCATCAGATAATTCACCCCTCCACTTT. Its protein is CATQASDNSPLHF.

The chain joins TRBV11-2 to TRBJ1-2; the D is unclear. Trimming shortened V by 0 bases and J by 3 bases, and 8 bases separated the two germline ends. This CDR3 has 14 residues. Germline CDR1 reads SGHAT; CDR2 reads FQNNGV. The CDR3 sequence is CASSLDIRDYGYTF. The DNA of the CDR3 is TGTGCCAGCAGCTTAGACATCCGGGACTATGGCTACACCTTC.

This chain links TRBV6-2 or TRBV6-3 with TRBJ1-3; D perhaps matches TRBD1 (6 bases). The CDR3 has 16 residues. Deletions cut 5 bases from V and 0 bases from J, with 14 bases between. The germline CDR1 and CDR2 sequences are MNHEY and SVGEGT. The CDR3 nucleotides are TGTGCCAGCAGTACCTTACTACAGGGCTCTGGAAACACCATATATTTT. Translating it yields CASSTLLQGSGNTIYF.

The count of this clone is one. The rearrangement links TRBV28 to TRBJ2-7; 7 bases fit TRBD2. The V gene end was trimmed by 2 bases and the J gene end by 3 bases; junction bases not matched to a gene: 1. This CDR3 has 13 residues. Looked up from germline, CDR1 is MDHEN and CDR2 is SYDVKM. CDR3 region: CASSLGLDYEQYF. The CDR3 DNA reads TGTGCCAGCAGTTTAGGACTAGACTACGAGCAGTACTTC. Full variable domain (remainder filled in from reference TRBV28 and TRBJ2-7): DVKVTQSSRYLVKRTGEKVFLECVQDMDHENMFWYRQDPGLGLRLIYFSYDVKMKEKGDIPEGYSVSREKKERFSLILESASTNQTSMYLCASSLGLDYEQYFGPGTRLTVT.

CDR3 nucleotides: TGCGCCAGCAGCTTGACAGAAGAGACCCAGTACTTC. Translating gives CASSLTEETQYF. The chain has TRBV5-1 and TRBJ2-5; no clear D. Trimming pared 1 base from V and 3 bases from J, leaving 4 bases between. Looked up from germline, CDR1 is SGHRS and CDR2 is YFSETQ. The CDR3 consists of 12 residues. Together with reference TRBV5-1 and TRBJ2-5, the CDR3 gives the full variable domain: KAGVTQTPRYLIKTRGQQVTLSCSPISGHRSVSWYQQTPGQGLQFLFEYFSETQRNKGNFPGRFSGRQFSNSRSEMNVSTLELGDSALYLCASSLTEETQYFGPGTRLLVL.

This clone was seen more than once but under ten times. Other nucleotide sequences from this sample produce the same CDR3. This chain uses TRBV6-2 or TRBV6-3 with TRBJ2-1; possibly TRBD2 for D (6 bases). The germline V and J ends were trimmed by 2 bases and 4 bases, with 12 bases remaining between them. The CDR3 length is 15 residues. In germline, CDR1 is MNHEY, CDR2 SVGEGT. The CDR3 nucleotides read TGTGCCAGCAGTTACGGTTCCGGGACTTACAATGAGCAGTTCTTC. Its protein is CASSYGSGTYNEQFF.

V usage is TRBV18 and J usage is TRBJ1-1, with TRBD1 matching 9 bases. The V segment lost 2 bases and the J segment 1 base; nucleotides outside the gene matches: 8. This CDR3 is 17 amino acids long. CDR1 and CDR2 (germline): KGHSH, LQKENI. The CDR3 DNA follows: TGTGCCAGCTCACCAATCCTGACAGGGGGGACGAACACTGAAGCTTTCTTT. Translating gives CASSPILTGGTNTEAFF.

This clone was detected only a few times. The V call is TRBV15, the J call TRBJ1-5; D may be TRBD1 (6 bases). With 5 bases removed from V and 3 bases from J, the gap between germline ends came to 11 bases. The CDR3 extends over 14 amino acids. Germline-derived CDR1 and CDR2 are LNHNV and YYDKDF (reference sequence). CDR3 sequence: CATSLTGNNQPQHF. CDR3 nucleotide sequence: TGTGCCACCAGCTTAACAGGGAACAATCAGCCCCAGCATTTT.

The chain uses TRBV12-5 and TRBJ1-2; no clear D gene. Trimming stripped 7 bases from V and 7 bases from J, with 16 bases between. Per germline, CDR1 LGHNT and CDR2 FRNRAP. There are 13 residues in the CDR3. Here the CDR3 DNA reads TGTGCTAGTGTGCGTACTGGAGGGATTGGCTACACCTTC. Residues: CASVRTGGIGYTF.

The chain carries TRBV4-1 and TRBJ2-7; tentatively, D is TRBD1 (5 bases). CDR1 is MGHRA, CDR2 YSYEKL, per germline. The V and J ends lost 0 bases and 1 base respectively, with 16 bases between them. This CDR3 has 17 amino acids. CDR3 in DNA: TGCGCCAGCAGCCAAGATAGGGGTGCTAGTCGTTCCTACGAGCAGTACTTC. This gives the protein CASSQDRGASRSYEQYF.

The rearrangement joins TRBV6-5 to TRBJ1-1; no clear D gene. The CDR3 runs to 14 residues. In germline, CDR1 is MNHEY, CDR2 SVGAGI. Between the trimmed V and J ends, which lost 6 bases and 5 bases, there was a span of 16 bases. CDR3 coding DNA: TGTGCCAGCAGCCATGCCCGACGAGGGACTGAAGCTTTCTTT. Translation: CASSHARRGTEAFF.

V usage is TRBV10-1 and J usage is TRBJ2-1; TRBD2 might be the D (5 bases). V was clipped by 4 bases and J by 0 bases, with 13 bases between them. Germline loops: CDR1 WNHNN, CDR2 SYGVQD (reference sequence). The CDR3 is made up of 16 amino acids. Written as DNA, the CDR3 is TGCGCCAGCAGTGTAACCGGGGAAAGCTCCTACAATGAGCAGTTCTTC. Translating gives CASSVTGESSYNEQFF.

DNA for the CDR3: TGTGCCAGCAGTGAAATCGACAGGGTCTACGAGCAGTACTTC. It specifies CASSEIDRVYEQYF. This sequence joins TRBV6-1 and TRBJ2-7; 7 bases match TRBD1. CDR3 length: 14 amino acids. Trimming at V came to 2 bases and at J to 3 bases, leaving 4 bases not matched to a gene. In germline, CDR1 is MNHNS, CDR2 SASEGT.